This TCR beta chain emerged from a study of shared clonotypes between healthy human individuals. Deep-level settings were used for running the assay. TCRdb's copy holds only in-frame clones and misses some; the assay was immunoSEQ multiplex PCR. This table holds some 2,500,000 clones, 80% to 95% found once. Trimming cost V 1 base and J 2 bases; bases outside gene matches: 8. The germline V gene encodes CDR1 LGHNA and CDR2 YNFKEQ. The CDR3 covers 16 residues. The authors divided CD4+ cells into CD45RA+ naive and CD45RA-negative memory subsets. J is TRBJ2-7 and V is TRBV4-2; TRBD2 aligns across 7 bases. This clonotype originated in a man aged 18 to 29 in good health. Some clones in this sample may be carry-over from other donors' samples. Sequencing input: naive CD4+ T cells from PBMCs. Documented subset: CD45RA+ positively selected. DNA for the CDR3: TGTGCCAGCAGCCAAGGGGCTAGCGGCTACGCCTACGAGCAGTACTTC. Amino acid sequence: CASSQGASGYAYEQYF.